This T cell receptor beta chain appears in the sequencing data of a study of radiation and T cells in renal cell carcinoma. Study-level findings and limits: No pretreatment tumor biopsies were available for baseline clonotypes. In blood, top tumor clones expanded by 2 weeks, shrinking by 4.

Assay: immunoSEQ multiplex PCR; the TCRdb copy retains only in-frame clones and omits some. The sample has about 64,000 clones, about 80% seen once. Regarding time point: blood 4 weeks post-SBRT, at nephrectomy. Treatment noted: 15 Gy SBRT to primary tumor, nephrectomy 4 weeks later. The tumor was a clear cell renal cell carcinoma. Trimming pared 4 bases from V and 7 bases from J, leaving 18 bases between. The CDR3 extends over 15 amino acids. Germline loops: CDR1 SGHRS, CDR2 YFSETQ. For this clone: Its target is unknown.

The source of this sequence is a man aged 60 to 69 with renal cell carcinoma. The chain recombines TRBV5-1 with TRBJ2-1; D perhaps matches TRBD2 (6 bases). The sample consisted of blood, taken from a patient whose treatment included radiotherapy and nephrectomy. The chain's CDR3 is CASSPFDGSFNEQFF. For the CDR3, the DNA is TGCGCCAGCAGCCCGTTCGACGGGAGTTTTAATGAGCAGTTCTTC.